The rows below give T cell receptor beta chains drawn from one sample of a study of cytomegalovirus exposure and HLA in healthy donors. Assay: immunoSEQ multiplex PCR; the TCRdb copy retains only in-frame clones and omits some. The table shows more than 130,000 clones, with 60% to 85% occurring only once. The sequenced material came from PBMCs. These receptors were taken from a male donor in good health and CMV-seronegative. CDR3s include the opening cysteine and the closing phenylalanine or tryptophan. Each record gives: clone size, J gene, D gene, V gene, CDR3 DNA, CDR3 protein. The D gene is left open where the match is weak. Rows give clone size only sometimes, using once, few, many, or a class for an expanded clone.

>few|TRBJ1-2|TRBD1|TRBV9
TGTGCCAGCAGCGTTCGGTCAGGGGGCCTACCTAACTATGGCTACACCTTC
CASSVRSGGLPNYGYTF
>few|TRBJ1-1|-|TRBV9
TGTGCCAGCAGCACCCGGGGGGGGTTGAACACTGAAGCTTTCTTT
CASSTRGGLNTEAFF
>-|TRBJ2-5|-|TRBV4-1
TGCGCCAGCAGCCAAGATTCCCTAGCTTACCAAGAGACCCAGTACTTC
CASSQDSLAYQETQYF
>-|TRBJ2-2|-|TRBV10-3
TGTGCCATCATGGGACACCCAGTGTCCGGGGAGCTGTTTTTT
CAIMGHPVSGELFF
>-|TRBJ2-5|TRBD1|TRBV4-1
TGCGCCAGCAGCCAAGAACAGGGGGCTGGGGAGACCCAGTACTTC
CASSQEQGAGETQYF
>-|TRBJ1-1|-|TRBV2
TGTGCCAGCAGTGTAAACACTGAAGCTTTCTTT
CASSVNTEAFF
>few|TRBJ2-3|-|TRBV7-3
TGTGCCAGCAGCCCCCTGGCACTACTACTGAACACAGATACGCAGTATTTT
CASSPLALLLNTDTQYF
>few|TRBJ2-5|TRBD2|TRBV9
TGTGCCCGCAGCGTAATAGCGGGAGGGCCGAAAGAGACCCAGTACTTC
CARSVIAGGPKETQYF
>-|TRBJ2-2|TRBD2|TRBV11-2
TGTGCCAGCAGCTTAATTCGGCTAGCGGGGGGGCCGAGGACCGGGGAGCTGTTTTTT
CASSLIRLAGGPRTGELFF
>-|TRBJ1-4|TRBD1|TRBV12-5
TGTGCTAGTGGTTTGGGCGCGGACAGGGTAAATGAAAAACTGTTTTTT
CASGLGADRVNEKLFF
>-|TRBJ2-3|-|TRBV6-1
TGTGCCAGCAGTGAACCGGATACGCAGTATTTT
CASSEPDTQYF
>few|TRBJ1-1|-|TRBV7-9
TGTGCCAGCAGCTACCCTCTCACAGGAGAGAACACTGAAGCTTTCTTT
CASSYPLTGENTEAFF
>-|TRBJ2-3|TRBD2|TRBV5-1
TGCGCCAGCAATCCGGGACTAGCAACAGATACGCAGTATTTT
CASNPGLATDTQYF
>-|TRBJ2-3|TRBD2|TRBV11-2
TGTGCCAGCAGCTTAAGGGAGAAGATGCGGGGGGGAGGTACGCAGTATTTT
CASSLREKMRGGGTQYF
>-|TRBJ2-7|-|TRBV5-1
TGCGCCAGCAAACAATCTTGGGGGGAGTCCTACGAGCAGTACTTC
CASKQSWGESYEQYF
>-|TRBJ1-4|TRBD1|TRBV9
TGTGCCAGCAGCGTAGGGGTGGGACAGGGGGGTGAAAAACTGTTTTTT
CASSVGVGQGGEKLFF
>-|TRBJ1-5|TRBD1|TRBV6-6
TGTGCCAGCAGTTACAGGACAGGGGTCAATCAGCCCCAGCATTTT
CASSYRTGVNQPQHF
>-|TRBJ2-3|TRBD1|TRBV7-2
TGTGCCAGCAGCCCGGGACAGCTAAACACAGATACGCAGTATTTT
CASSPGQLNTDTQYF
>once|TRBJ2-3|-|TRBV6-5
TGTGCCAGCAGCCGGGGGACTCGTGTAGATACGCAGTATTTT
CASSRGTRVDTQYF